Listed below are T cell receptor beta chains from one sample, sequenced in a study of control samples from healthy donors and cancer patients. TCRdb's table, derived via immunoSEQ multiplex PCR, lists solely in-frame clones and lacks some. The table includes approximately 120,000 clones, about 89% detected once. Sequencing was carried out using blood. Receptor source: a man in his sixties in good health. Both conserved end residues are part of each CDR3. D genes are given only for firm matches. The size field is filled for only some rows; it gives once, few, many or a size class.

-	TRBJ2-2	-	TRBV7-3	CASSVTGANTGELFF	TGTGCCAGCAGCGTAACGGGGGCGAACACCGGGGAGCTGTTTTTT
-	TRBJ2-1	TRBD1	TRBV9	CASSPQGQGNEQFF	TGTGCCAGCAGCCCCCAAGGACAGGGTAATGAGCAGTTCTTC
-	TRBJ1-2	TRBD1	TRBV29-1	CSVKRQGHGYTF	TGCAGCGTCAAAAGACAGGGTCATGGCTACACCTTC
once	TRBJ2-4	-	TRBV2	CASSPDPGLKNIQYF	TGTGCCAGCAGCCCAGACCCCGGTCTAAAAAACATTCAGTACTTC
-	TRBJ2-2	TRBD2	TRBV2	CASSEVSGGSTGELFF	TGTGCCAGCAGTGAGGTTAGCGGGGGGTCCACCGGGGAGCTGTTTTTT
-	TRBJ2-7	-	TRBV28	CASSNLYEQYF	TGTGCCAGCTCGAACCTCTACGAGCAGTACTTC
-	TRBJ1-2	-	TRBV11-2	CASSLGTATNYGYTF	TGTGCCAGCAGCTTAGGGACAGCTACTAACTATGGCTACACCTTC
-	TRBJ2-3	-	TRBV7-2	CASSLRRGGDTQYF	TGTGCCAGCAGCTTACGGCGGGGAGGAGATACGCAGTATTTT
-	TRBJ1-5	TRBD1	TRBV4-2	CASSQADRGSNQPQHF	TGTGCCAGCAGCCAAGCGGACAGGGGGTCCAATCAGCCCCAGCATTTT
-	TRBJ2-3	TRBD2	TRBV6-5	CASRGLADYTDTQYF	TGTGCCAGCAGAGGACTAGCGGATTACACAGATACGCAGTATTTT
-	TRBJ2-1	-	TRBV20-1	CSASFGGSYNEQFF	TGCAGTGCTAGTTTCGGCGGCTCCTACAATGAGCAGTTCTTC
-	TRBJ2-5	-	TRBV15	CATSRGLSNEEETQYF	TGTGCCACCAGCAGAGGCCTGTCGAACGAGGAAGAGACCCAGTACTTC
-	TRBJ1-2	-	TRBV28	CATQAPGGSNFNYGYTF	TGTGCCACCCAGGCCCCTGGGGGCTCCAATTTTAACTATGGCTACACCTTC
-	TRBJ1-5	-	TRBV7-2	CASSLGGVQPQHF	TGTGCCAGCAGCTTAGGGGGCGTTCAGCCCCAGCATTTT
-	TRBJ1-2	-	TRBV18	CASSLTETNYGYTF	TGTGCCAGCTCACTGACAGAGACTAACTATGGCTACACCTTC
-	TRBJ2-1	-	TRBV6-4	CASPRRRGAMSEQFF	TGTGCCAGCCCCCGCAGGAGGGGGGCCATGAGTGAGCAGTTCTTC
-	TRBJ1-6	-	TRBV30	CAWTRGSYNSPLHF	TGTGCTTGGACCAGGGGATCCTATAATTCACCCCTCCACTTT